One sample yielded the 25 T cell receptor beta chains listed below, sequenced in a study of a mutant IDH1 vaccine in newly diagnosed glioma. Their antigens are not known. Time point described: week 5, during vaccination. Alongside topical imiquimod, each dose of vaccine comprised 300 ug of mutant IDH1 20-mer peptide. Method: immunoSEQ multiplex PCR; TCRdb's copy keeps in-frame clones and lacks some. The sample includes around 38,000 clones, just under 85% of them seen just once. The sample consisted of PBMCs, taken from a glioma patient whose treatment included an IDH1 peptide vaccine. All receptors come from a man aged 25-45 years with glioma.

The chain couples TRBV28 to TRBJ1-1; D call uncertain. CDR1 and CDR2 (germline): MDHEN, SYDVKM. This CDR3 region has 12 residues. Trimming took 3 bases from V and 4 from J, leaving 6 bases between them. The CDR3 DNA follows: TGTGCCAGCAGTTTGGCAGGCACTGAAGCTTTCTTT. Translation gives CASSLAGTEAFF.

This chain links TRBV10-1 with TRBJ2-1, with 15 bases that match TRBD2. The CDR3 consists of 16 residues. V was clipped by 2 bases and J by 4 bases; unmatched bases: 0. Germline CDR1 and CDR2: WNHNN and SYGVQD (reference sequence). CDR3 DNA: TGCGCCAGCAGTGAGGGACTAGCGGGAGGGTACAATGAGCAGTTCTTC. It translates to CASSEGLAGGYNEQFF.

This clone was counted a single time. The chain recombines TRBV6-1 with TRBJ1-5, with D perhaps matching TRBD1 (6 bases). This CDR3 has 12 residues. Germline V lookup: CDR1 MNHNS, CDR2 SASEGT. V lost 6 bases, J lost 5 bases, and 8 bases lay in between. The CDR3 reads CASRAGDQPQHF. The CDR3 coding sequence is TGTGCCAGCAGAGCAGGGGATCAGCCCCAGCATTTT.

This clone has just one count. The chain employs TRBV5-1 and TRBJ1-2; D is perhaps TRBD1 (6 bases). V was shortened by 0 bases and J by 1 base, with 13 bases between the two germline ends. Germline values: CDR1 SGHRS, CDR2 YFSETQ. The CDR3 has 16 residues. CDR3 sequence reads: CASSLEGQSHNYGYTF. The DNA of the CDR3 is TGCGCCAGCAGCTTGGAAGGACAGAGCCATAACTATGGCTACACCTTC. The full variable domain, rest sourced from reference TRBV5-1 and TRBJ1-2, is KAGVTQTPRYLIKTRGQQVTLSCSPISGHRSVSWYQQTPGQGLQFLFEYFSETQRNKGNFPGRFSGRQFSNSRSEMNVSTLELGDSALYLCASSLEGQSHNYGYTFGSGTRLTVV.

The gene calls are TRBV4-3 and TRBJ2-7, with a weak D call TRBD2 (5 bases). V shed 1 base and J shed 3 bases, with 13 bases lying between them. Germline CDR1 and CDR2: LGHNA and YSLEER. This CDR3 is built from 15 residues. CDR3 in amino acids: CASSQGEGLGYEQYF. The CDR3 bases are TGCGCCAGCAGCCAAGGAGAGGGTTTGGGCTACGAGCAGTACTTC.

The CDR3 sequence is CASSISGSLKETQYF. CDR3 sequence (DNA): TGTGCCAGTAGTATCTCCGGGAGCTTAAAAGAGACCCAGTACTTC. This sequence joins TRBV19 and TRBJ2-5, with a weak D call TRBD2 (6 bases). Germline V gene data show CDR1 as LNHDA and CDR2 as SQIVND (reference sequence). This CDR3 has 15 residues. V was clipped by 3 bases and J by 3 bases, with 14 bases between them.

This clone was observed a handful of times. The chain joins TRBV5-1 to TRBJ1-1; 9 bases fit TRBD1. The CDR3 loop spans 17 amino acids. Per germline, CDR1 SGHRS and CDR2 YFSETQ. V shed 4 bases, J shed 0 bases, and the junction held 10 bases outside the gene matches. In DNA, the CDR3 is TGCGCCAGCAGCCAAGGGGACAGGGCAGCTTTGAACACTGAAGCTTTCTTT. The encoded protein is CASSQGDRAALNTEAFF.

This clone has only one observation. The V call is TRBV7-8, the J call TRBJ2-1; 11 bases agree with TRBD2. The CDR3 loop spans 14 amino acids. Germline V lookup: CDR1 SGHVS, CDR2 FQNEAQ. J gave up 6 bases and V 5 bases, and 3 bases lay outside the gene matches. The CDR3 coding sequence is TGTGCCAGCAGCCAAGGACTAGCGGGCAATGAGCAGTTCTTC. The encoded protein is CASSQGLAGNEQFF.

V is TRBV5-5 and J is TRBJ2-1, with 11 bases aligning to TRBD2. The CDR3 is 17 amino acids. Germline trimming cut 2 bases from V and 0 bases from J; bases unmatched to any gene: 4. CDR1 is SGHKS, CDR2 YYEKEE, per germline (reference sequence). The CDR3 coding sequence is TGTGCCAGCAGCTTACGTAGCGGGAGGGCCTCCTACAATGAGCAGTTCTTC. Translated: CASSLRSGRASYNEQFF.

The chain joins TRBV30 to TRBJ2-7, with 7 bases lining up with TRBD2. This CDR3 is 14 amino acids long. Germline trimming cut 1 base from V and 6 bases from J; bases unmatched to any gene: 9. Per germline, CDR1 GTSNPN and CDR2 SVGIG (reference sequence). CDR3 nucleotides: TGTGCCTGGAGTGCAGGGAGGGCTCCAGCCGAGCAGTACTTC. It is translated as CAWSAGRAPAEQYF.

This clone was detected only once. The genes are TRBV10-3 and TRBJ1-2, with 7 nucleotides matching TRBD1. Trimming took 4 bases from V and 3 from J; bases not matched to a gene: 5. This CDR3 comprises 14 residues. The germline CDR1 and CDR2 sequences are ENHRY and SYGVKD. The CDR3: CAISGQGPYYGYTF. The CDR3 nucleotides read TGTGCCATCAGTGGACAGGGCCCGTACTATGGCTACACCTTC.

The rearrangement uses TRBV2 and TRBJ2-5, with 8 positions matching TRBD2. The CDR3 length is 13 residues. CDR1 is SNHLY, CDR2 FYNNEI, per germline. Losses at the gene ends were 2 bases for V and 13 bases for J; bases not matched to a gene: 9. In DNA, the CDR3 is TGTGCCAGCAGTGAAAGCGGGACTAGGACATGGTACTTC. Protein product: CASSESGTRTWYF.

This clone was detected only once. The V and J genes are TRBV2 and TRBJ2-1; weak D call: TRBD2 (5 bases). Germline values: CDR1 SNHLY, CDR2 FYNNEI. With 7 bases removed from V and 3 bases from J, the gap between germline ends came to 13 bases. CDR3 length: 14 residues. In nucleotides, the CDR3 is TGTGCCAGCACCGAACTAGGGATCTACAATGAGCAGTTCTTC. This sequence encodes CASTELGIYNEQFF.

The V and J genes are TRBV7-8 and TRBJ2-1, with 7 bases identical to TRBD1. The germline CDR1 and CDR2 sequences are SGHVS and FQNEAQ. There are 15 residues in the CDR3. With V trimmed by 5 bases and J by 6 bases, 10 bases remained unmatched. CDR3 in DNA: TGTGCCAGCAGCAGGCGACAGGGAGACGGCAATGAGCAGTTCTTC. Its translation is CASSRRQGDGNEQFF.

The chain carries TRBV6-1 and TRBJ1-6; D possibly corresponds to TRBD1 (6 bases). The CDR3 runs 15 residues. V dropped 4 bases and J dropped 8 bases, with 15 bases sitting between them. Germline assignment: CDR1 MNHNS and CDR2 SASEGT. The CDR3 loop reads CASSAWGPGDSPLHF. As DNA, the CDR3 is TGTGCCAGCAGTGCCTGGGGGCCTGGAGATTCACCCCTCCACTTT.

This clone showed up just once. The CDR3 DNA sequence: TGTGCCAGCAGCTTATACTTACGACCGAGCGAGCAGTACTTC. Its protein is CASSLYLRPSEQYF. The chain carries TRBV7-2 and TRBJ2-7; unclear D gene. Germline V lookup: CDR1 SGHTA, CDR2 FQGNSA. This CDR3 is 14 amino acids long. Deletions cut 2 bases from V and 6 bases from J, with 14 bases between. The complete variable domain, with remaining parts taken from reference TRBV7-2 and TRBJ2-7, reads GAGVSQSPSNKVTEKGKDVELRCDPISGHTALYWYRQSLGQGLEFLIYFQGNSAPDKSGLPSDRFSAERTGGSVSTLTIQRTQQEDSAVYLCASSLYLRPSEQYFGPGTRLTVT.

This clone was detected only a few times. The chain combines TRBV2 with TRBJ1-5, with 8 bases identical to TRBD1. Trimming removed 5 bases from V and 7 bases from J; junction bases left unmatched: 10. The CDR3 sequence is 15 residues long. Germline assignment: CDR1 SNHLY and CDR2 FYNNEI. CDR3 loop: CASSKDRVRGQPQHF. CDR3 DNA sequence: TGTGCCAGCAGTAAGGACAGGGTAAGAGGGCAGCCCCAGCATTTT.

The chain is built from TRBV7-2 and TRBJ2-7; TRBD2 aligns across 14 bases. V trimming: 1 base; J trimming: 0 bases; junction bases outside the gene matches: 2. There are 17 residues in the CDR3. Germline CDR1 SGHTA, CDR2 FQGNSA. CDR3 DNA: TGTGCCAGCAGCTTAGGCGGGACTAGCGGGAGCTCCTACGAGCAGTACTTC. Protein product: CASSLGGTSGSSYEQYF.

This clone was observed a handful of times. The rearrangement uses TRBV6-5 and TRBJ2-7; D not certain. V was pared by 5 bases and J by 5 bases, with 16 bases between. Germline V gene data show CDR1 as MNHEY and CDR2 as SVGAGI. The CDR3 is 14 residues long. CDR3 bases: TGTGCCAGCAGTGAGGACGGAGACGAGGACGAGCAGTACTTC. It yields the protein CASSEDGDEDEQYF.

This chain joins TRBV7-8 and TRBJ1-3; D call uncertain. Germline V gene lookup returns CDR1 SGHVS and CDR2 FQNEAQ. V lost 5 bases to trimming and J lost 0 bases, with 14 bases between them. The CDR3 sequence is 16 residues long. CDR3 residues: CASSALGWGSGNTIYF. The CDR3 bases are TGTGCCAGCAGCGCGTTGGGGTGGGGCTCTGGAAACACCATATATTTT. The entire variable domain, with the rest obtained from reference TRBV7-8 and TRBJ1-3, is as follows: GAGVSQSPRYKVAKRGQDVALRCDPISGHVSLFWYQQALGQGPEFLTYFQNEAQLDKSGLPSDRFFAERPEGSVSTLKIQRTQQEDSAVYLCASSALGWGSGNTIYFGEGSWLTVV.

The rearrangement uses TRBV7-3 and TRBJ1-5, with 12 bases matching TRBD1. The junction had 15 bases not matched to a gene; V was cut back by 2 bases and J by 7 bases. CDR3 length: 19 residues. CDR1 and CDR2 from the germline V gene are SGHTA and FQGTGA. The CDR3: CASSLGNVYGTGGEQPQHF. CDR3 coding DNA: TGTGCCAGCAGCTTAGGTAATGTGTACGGGACAGGGGGCGAGCAGCCCCAGCATTTT. Full variable domain (outside the CDR3, taken from reference TRBV7-3 and TRBJ1-5): GAGVSQTPSNKVTEKGKYVELRCDPISGHTALYWYRQSLGQGPEFLIYFQGTGAADDSGLPNDRFFAVRPEGSVSTLKIQRTERGDSAVYLCASSLGNVYGTGGEQPQHFGDGTRLSIL.

The V call is TRBV6-1, the J call TRBJ1-4, with D unresolved. Germline values: CDR1 MNHNS, CDR2 SASEGT. This CDR3 is built from 13 residues. V lost 11 bases and J 8 bases, leaving 18 bases between the germline ends. CDR3 protein: CAGQWGREEKLFF. CDR3 nucleotide sequence: TGTGCCGGGCAATGGGGTAGGGAGGAAAAACTGTTTTTT.

The chain recombines TRBV10-3 with TRBJ1-3; no definite D call. The germline V and J ends were trimmed by 0 bases and 0 bases, with 6 bases remaining between them. Looked up from germline, CDR1 is ENHRY and CDR2 is SYGVKD. The CDR3 consists of 15 residues. CDR3 residues: CAISESGTSGNTIYF. The CDR3 DNA reads TGTGCCATCAGTGAGTCGGGCACCTCTGGAAACACCATATATTTT.

The rearrangement joins TRBV10-3 to TRBJ2-5, with 15 bases that match TRBD2. V was clipped by 7 bases and J by 5 bases; unmatched bases: 2. The CDR3 has 14 residues. The germline CDR1 and CDR2 sequences are ENHRY and SYGVKD. CDR3 nucleotides: TGTGCCATCAAAGGGACTAGCGGGAGGGAGACCCAGTACTTC. It is translated as CAIKGTSGRETQYF.

The gene calls are TRBV5-1 and TRBJ2-5; no clear D gene. Germline V lookup: CDR1 SGHRS, CDR2 YFSETQ. The CDR3 has 12 amino acids. V shed 9 bases and J shed 7 bases, with 16 bases lying between them. The chain's CDR3 is CATKGIFGTQYF. CDR3 DNA sequence: TGCGCCACCAAGGGCATTTTCGGGACCCAGTACTTC. The variable domain in full, with the rest retrieved from reference TRBV5-1 and TRBJ2-5, is KAGVTQTPRYLIKTRGQQVTLSCSPISGHRSVSWYQQTPGQGLQFLFEYFSETQRNKGNFPGRFSGRQFSNSRSEMNVSTLELGDSALYLCATKGIFGTQYFGPGTRLLVL.